This passage covers 23 T cell receptor beta chains from one sample sequenced in a study of T cell clonotyping in hematopoietic cell transplantation. This table comes from immunoSEQ multiplex PCR, and its TCRdb copy is limited to in-frame clones, with some not included. Among roughly 28,000 clones, more than 85% were seen once, and the ten largest hold 2% to 2.5%. Time point of the sample: recipient sample about 28 days before transplant, after cytoreduction. Source: peripheral blood mononuclear cells, taken before stem cell transplant. The receptors were gathered from a man aged 50 to 59 with acute myeloid leukemia. Some clones in this sample may be carry-over from other donors' samples.

For the CDR3, the DNA is TGCGCCAGCAGCTTGGGACCCGGCTACAATGAGCAGTTCTTC. Translating it yields CASSLGPGYNEQFF. This chain links TRBV5-1 with TRBJ2-1; D is undetermined. The V gene lost 0 bases and the J gene lost 3 bases, with 7 bases spanning the gap. Germline V CDR1 and CDR2: SGHRS, YFSETQ. The CDR3 has 14 amino acids.

In regard to this clone: The junction departs from germline at one end; a sequencing error may be responsible. V gene TRBV20-1 combines with J gene TRBJ1-2, with a possible D match to TRBD1 (5 bases). CDR3 size: 11 residues. Per the germline V gene, CDR1 is DFQATT and CDR2 is SNEGSKA (reference sequence). CDR3 coding DNA: TGCAGTGCTAGAGGAAGCGCGACAGCCCACTTC. It codes for CSARGSATAHF.

The V and J genes are TRBV28 and TRBJ1-5; TRBD1 matches 10 bases. V gave up 6 bases and J gave up 5 bases; unmatched junction bases: 7. Germline CDR1 and CDR2: MDHEN and SYDVKM. This CDR3 has 15 residues. The CDR3 region is CASRAGTGVHQPQHF. In DNA form, the CDR3 reads TGTGCCAGCAGAGCCGGGACAGGGGTCCATCAGCCCCAGCATTTT.

This clone was seen a single time. The chain links TRBV5-6 to TRBJ1-2, with TRBD1 matching 7 bases. The junction had 7 bases not matched to a gene; V was cut back by 2 bases and J by 3 bases. The germline V gene has CDR1 SGHDT and CDR2 YYEEEE. This CDR3 is built from 15 residues. The DNA for the CDR3 is TGTGCCAGCAGCTTAAACGACAGGGCATACTATGGCTACACCTTC. The encoded protein is CASSLNDRAYYGYTF.

This clone was counted a single time. The rearrangement uses TRBV6-5 and TRBJ2-7; TRBD1 or TRBD2 may be the D gene (5 bases each). The CDR3 extends over 13 amino acids. V was shortened by 4 bases and J by 2 bases, with 9 bases between the two germline ends. CDR1 is MNHEY and CDR2 is SVGAGI in the germline V gene. CDR3 nucleotide sequence: TGTGCCAGCAGTTTGGGGGTTGCCTACGAGCAGTACTTC. Its translation: CASSLGVAYEQYF.

J is TRBJ2-2 and V is TRBV7-2; 10 bases are shared with TRBD2. J gave up 3 bases and V 6 bases, and 4 bases lay outside the gene matches. The CDR3 has 15 residues. Germline CDR1 SGHTA, CDR2 FQGNSA. CDR3 in amino acids: CASRRLAGYTGELFF. The CDR3 bases are TGTGCCAGCAGGAGACTAGCGGGTTACACCGGGGAGCTGTTTTTT.

V usage is TRBV19 and J usage is TRBJ2-1; 11 positions match TRBD2. V lost 2 bases, J lost 5 bases, and 5 bases stayed unmatched. This CDR3 comprises 16 residues. The germline V gene encodes CDR1 LNHDA and CDR2 SQIVND (reference sequence). CDR3 sequence reads: CASSIWVSGRDNEQFF. CDR3 coding DNA: TGTGCCAGTAGTATATGGGTTAGCGGGAGGGACAATGAGCAGTTCTTC.

V usage is TRBV7-9 and J usage is TRBJ2-7, with 7 bases matching TRBD1. The germline V gene encodes CDR1 SEHNR and CDR2 FQNEAQ (reference sequence). This CDR3 is built from 14 residues. J was trimmed by 6 bases and V by 4 bases; bases with no gene match: 9. The CDR3 protein is CASSSRDSLGEQYF. As DNA, the CDR3 is TGTGCCAGCAGCTCCCGGGACAGCCTGGGCGAGCAGTACTTC.

The chain carries TRBV9 and TRBJ2-2; weak D call: TRBD1 (6 bases). The germline V and J ends were trimmed by 0 bases and 4 bases, with 13 bases remaining between them. The germline V gene has CDR1 SGDLS and CDR2 YYNGEE. This CDR3 is built from 16 residues. The CDR3 sequence is CASSVGTGWGTGELFF. In DNA, the CDR3 is TGTGCCAGCAGCGTAGGTACAGGGTGGGGCACCGGGGAGCTGTTTTTT.

This chain uses TRBV19 with TRBJ2-3; weak D call: TRBD1 (5 bases). V lost 4 bases and J lost 2, with 13 bases in between. From germline, CDR1 is LNHDA and CDR2 SQIVND (reference sequence). The CDR3 covers 15 residues. The CDR3 DNA sequence: TGTGCCAGTAGTAACCAAGGGGATTACACAGATACGCAGTATTTT. Translation: CASSNQGDYTDTQYF.

The J gene is TRBJ1-3, the V gene TRBV7-3; D not resolved. The ends were cut back, 5 bases at V and 0 bases at J, with 5 bases in the middle. Germline V gives CDR1 SGHTA, CDR2 FQGTGA. This CDR3 contains 13 residues. CDR3 DNA sequence: TGTGCCAGCAGCCCCGGCTCTGGAAACACCATATATTTT. The encoded protein is CASSPGSGNTIYF.

This clone was observed a single time. The genes are TRBV27 and TRBJ2-7, with 7 positions matching TRBD1. Germline V gives CDR1 MNHEY, CDR2 SMNVEV (reference sequence). This CDR3 contains 17 residues. The J segment lost 2 bases and the V segment lost 3 bases, leaving 13 bases of the junction unmatched. This CDR3 reads CASSFLGGDRVTYEQYF. Here the CDR3 DNA reads TGTGCCAGCAGTTTCCTAGGTGGAGACAGGGTCACCTACGAGCAGTACTTC.

The V gene is TRBV2, the J gene TRBJ2-1; TRBD1 aligns across 9 bases. This CDR3 spans 12 amino acids. Germline V gene data show CDR1 as SNHLY and CDR2 as FYNNEI. V shed 6 bases, J shed 8 bases, and the junction held 2 bases outside the gene matches. The CDR3 is CASRRQGDEQFF. DNA of the CDR3: TGTGCCAGCAGACGACAGGGGGATGAGCAGTTCTTC.

The V gene is TRBV4-2, the J gene TRBJ2-6; D is unresolved. CDR1 is LGHNA and CDR2 is YNFKEQ in the germline V gene. The CDR3 covers 16 residues. Between the trimmed V and J ends, which lost 1 base and 0 bases, there was a span of 7 bases. The CDR3, as DNA: TGTGCCAGCAGCCAAGCTTACTTCTCTGGGGCCAACGTCCTGACTTTC. Translated: CASSQAYFSGANVLTF.

The chain combines TRBV5-4 with TRBJ2-7; D is unresolved. Germline CDR1 SGHNT, CDR2 YYREEE (reference sequence). This CDR3 is built from 12 residues. V lost 8 bases to trimming and J lost 7 bases, with 16 bases between them. CDR3 sequence (DNA): TGTGCCAGGGACGGGTCTGCCACGGAGCAGTACTTC. It yields the protein CARDGSATEQYF.

This chain links TRBV28 with TRBJ2-6; 10 bases map to TRBD1. The length of the CDR3 is 15 residues. With 6 bases clipped from V and 4 bases from J, the junction kept 3 bases outside the gene matches. Germline V gene data show CDR1 as MDHEN and CDR2 as SYDVKM. The CDR3 region has the DNA TGTGCCAGCAGGGGGACAGGGGCCGGGGCCAACGTCCTGACTTTC. Translated, it gives CASRGTGAGANVLTF. The whole variable domain, filled in from reference TRBV28 and TRBJ2-6, reads DVKVTQSSRYLVKRTGEKVFLECVQDMDHENMFWYRQDPGLGLRLIYFSYDVKMKEKGDIPEGYSVSREKKERFSLILESASTNQTSMYLCASRGTGAGANVLTFGAGSRLTVL.

This chain uses TRBV7-2 with TRBJ1-1; unclear D gene. The CDR3 runs to 13 residues. V lost 5 bases and J lost 7, with 14 bases in between. Germline lookup yields CDR1 SGHTA and CDR2 FQGNSA. Here the CDR3 reads CASSLRAGLEAFF. In nucleotides, the CDR3 is TGTGCCAGCAGCCTCCGGGCCGGACTTGAAGCTTTCTTT.

The chain carries TRBV29-1 and TRBJ1-1, with 7 bases lining up with TRBD1. Germline assignment: CDR1 SQVTM and CDR2 ANQGSEA. This CDR3 region has 13 residues. V was clipped by 5 bases and J by 6 bases; unmatched bases: 9. CDR3 coding DNA: TGCAGCGTTCAAGGGAGCACAGGGGCTGAAGCTTTCTTT. This codes for CSVQGSTGAEAFF. The entire variable domain, with the rest obtained from reference TRBV29-1 and TRBJ1-1, is as follows: SAVISQKPSRDICQRGTSLTIQCQVDSQVTMMFWYRQQPGQSLTLIATANQGSEATYESGFVIDKFPISRPNLTFSTLTVSNMSPEDSSIYLCSVQGSTGAEAFFGQGTRLTVV.

This chain links TRBV27 with TRBJ2-1; TRBD2 matches at 9 bases. Germline assignment: CDR1 MNHEY and CDR2 SMNVEV (reference sequence). V was clipped by 6 bases and J by 5 bases; unmatched bases: 11. CDR3 length: 16 amino acids. The CDR3 DNA is TGTGCCAGCAGGGGAAGTAGCGGGAGAGGTCACAATGAGCAGTTCTTC. Translated: CASRGSSGRGHNEQFF.

V gene TRBV9 combines with J gene TRBJ1-2, with no clear D. CDR3 length: 13 amino acids. The germline V gene encodes CDR1 SGDLS and CDR2 YYNGEE. V lost 4 bases, J lost 2 bases, and 9 bases lay in between. The CDR3 sequence is CASSPKVNYGYTF. The CDR3 DNA is TGTGCCAGCAGCCCAAAGGTGAACTATGGCTACACCTTC.

This chain uses TRBV5-6 with TRBJ2-3; 9 bases match TRBD1. Germline loops: CDR1 SGHDT, CDR2 YYEEEE. This CDR3 is 15 amino acids long. V was clipped by 4 bases and J by 4 bases; unmatched bases: 7. The CDR3 loop reads CASSLSQGAADTQYF. CDR3 coding DNA: TGTGCCAGCAGCCTATCACAGGGGGCGGCAGATACGCAGTATTTT.

The rearrangement joins TRBV30 to TRBJ2-5, with TRBD2 identical over 10 bases. The CDR3 spans 15 residues. Germline V gives CDR1 GTSNPN, CDR2 SVGIG (reference sequence). V shed 4 bases and J 3 bases; nucleotides not matched to a gene: 8. The CDR3 nucleotides read TGTGCCTGGAAAGCGGGGGGGCTCCCCGAAGAGACCCAGTACTTC. This gives the protein CAWKAGGLPEETQYF.

CDR3 coding DNA: TGTGCCAGCAGTTACTCTGGGTCTGGAAACACCATATATTTT. It translates to CASSYSGSGNTIYF. The genes are TRBV6-5 and TRBJ1-3; D not certain. The CDR3 has 14 amino acids. Germline assignment: CDR1 MNHEY and CDR2 SVGAGI. The ends were cut back, 0 bases at V and 1 base at J, with 4 bases in the middle.